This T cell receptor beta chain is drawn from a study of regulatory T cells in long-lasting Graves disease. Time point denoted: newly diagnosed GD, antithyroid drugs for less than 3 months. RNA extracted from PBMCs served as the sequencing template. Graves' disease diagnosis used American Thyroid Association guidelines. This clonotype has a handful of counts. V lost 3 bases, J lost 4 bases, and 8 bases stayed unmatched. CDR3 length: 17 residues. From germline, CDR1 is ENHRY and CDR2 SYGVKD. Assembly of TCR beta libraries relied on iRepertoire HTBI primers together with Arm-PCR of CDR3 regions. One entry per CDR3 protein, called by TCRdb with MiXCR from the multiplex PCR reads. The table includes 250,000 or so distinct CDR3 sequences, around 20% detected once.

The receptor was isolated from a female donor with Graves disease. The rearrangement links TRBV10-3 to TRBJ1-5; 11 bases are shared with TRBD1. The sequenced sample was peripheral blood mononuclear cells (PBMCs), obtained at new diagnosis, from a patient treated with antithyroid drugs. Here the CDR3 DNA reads TGTGCCATCAGTGATATATTGGGACAGGGGGAGAATCAGCCCCAGCATTTT. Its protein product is CAISDILGQGENQPQHF.